This T cell receptor (beta chain) derives from a study of blood T cells in healthy people across ages. A second PCR, run for roughly 7 to 11 cycles, used a sample-barcoded 5' primer plus a J-beta primer mix. The authors tagged each cDNA molecule using a template-switch adaptor with 12 random nucleotides. From the 5' RACE reads, TCRdb called clonotypes with MiXCR, one entry per CDR3 protein. Of hundreds of thousands of distinct CDR3 sequences in the sample, about 40% were seen once. The V gene's germline CDR1 is SQVTM and CDR2 ANQGSEA. The CDR3 length is 12 residues. Trimming left V 4 bases short and J 4 bases short, with 11 bases between. Each donor gave around 9.6 milliliters of peripheral blood. Per individual sample, total RNA of at least 6 micrograms was extracted.

This TCR was sampled from an older woman in good health. The chain recombines TRBV29-1 with TRBJ2-7, with D perhaps being TRBD1 or TRBD2 (5 bases each). The sequenced sample was blood. Here the CDR3 DNA reads TGCAGCGTTGCTCGGGGCGCTTACGAGCAGTACTTC. Protein product: CSVARGAYEQYF.